This is a list of T cell receptor beta chains from one sample in a study of blood T cell repertoires in COVID-19. TCRdb's copy holds only in-frame clones and misses some; the assay was immunoSEQ multiplex PCR. The repertoire holds fewer than 250,000 clones, with about 87% as singletons. Sequencing was done on a sample of peripheral blood. Receptors originate from a man aged 55 to 70 with acute or convalescent COVID-19. The CDR3 runs from the conserved cysteine through the conserved F or W. A D gene is named only where the DNA matches it firmly. Size is omitted from some rows. Given values are once, few, many or a class for expanded clones.

d_gene	abundance	v_gene	j_gene	CDR3nt	CDR3aa
.	.	TRBV3-1/TRBV3-2	TRBJ2-1	TGTGCCAGCAGCCAATCAGGCAGCGAGCAGTTCTTC	CASSQSGSEQFF
TRBD1	many	TRBV6-4	TRBJ2-3	TGTGCCAGCAGTGCCGGGACAGGGGGCACAGATACGCAGTATTTT	CASSAGTGGTDTQYF
TRBD2	few	TRBV5-5	TRBJ2-7	TGTGCCAGCAGGCTGAGGGCCGGCCGGACTAGCGGGGGGCCCGGGGAGCAGTACTTC	CASRLRAGRTSGGPGEQYF
.	.	TRBV5-6	TRBJ2-5	TGTGCCAGCAGCACTGCCGGGGCCAGACAGGCCCCGGAGACCCAGTACTTC	CASSTAGARQAPETQYF
TRBD2	once	TRBV5-1	TRBJ2-7	TGCGCCAGCAGCTACGGACTAGCGGGGGGGAAAAGCTCCTACGAGCAGTACTTC	CASSYGLAGGKSSYEQYF
TRBD1	.	TRBV2	TRBJ2-3	TGTGCCAGCTTAACGGACTCGGGACAGGTCTCTCGGATAGCAGATACGCAGTATTTT	CASLTDSGQVSRIADTQYF
.	.	TRBV3-1/TRBV3-2	TRBJ2-3	TGTGCCAGCAGCCCGGGCGCAGGGCAAGATACGCAGTATTTT	CASSPGAGQDTQYF
.	.	TRBV2	TRBJ2-7	TGTGCCTGGAGGAGGGGTAGCTCCTACGAGCAGTACTTC	CAWRRGSSYEQYF
TRBD2	.	TRBV3-1/TRBV3-2	TRBJ2-7	TGTGCCAGCAGCCCCAGGCCCCTAGCGGGGGTCTACGAGCAGTACTTC	CASSPRPLAGVYEQYF
.	.	TRBV18	TRBJ1-1	TGTGCCAGCTCACCCCGACTTAACACTGAAGCTTTCTTT	CASSPRLNTEAFF
TRBD2	.	TRBV2	TRBJ2-5	TGTGCCAGCAGGGGACTAGCGGGCATCCAAGAGACCCAGTACTTC	CASRGLAGIQETQYF
.	.	TRBV2	TRBJ2-2	TGTGCCAGCAGGGGCACAGCTTTCACCGGGGAGCTGTTTTTT	CASRGTAFTGELFF
.	.	TRBV15	TRBJ2-5	TGTGCCACCAGCAGAGGGGAGGGGGGAGAGACCCAGTACTTC	CATSRGEGGETQYF
.	few	TRBV6-2/TRBV6-3	TRBJ2-1	TGTGCCAGCAGTTACGAGGGAGGTTCTAGCGAGCAGTTCTTC	CASSYEGGSSEQFF
.	few	TRBV6-5	TRBJ2-7	TGTGCCAGCAGTTTGAAGGAGGCCCCTGGCGAGCAGTACTTC	CASSLKEAPGEQYF
.	few	TRBV4-2	TRBJ2-5	TGTGCCAGCAGCCAAGATCTAGCGTTTGGTAAAGAGACCCAGTACTTC	CASSQDLAFGKETQYF
.	.	TRBV25-1	TRBJ1-2	TGTGCCAGCAGTGAATCCCAGGGATGGAACTATGGCTACACCTTC	CASSESQGWNYGYTF
.	.	TRBV13	TRBJ2-5	TGTGCCAGCAGCTTAGTAAAAAGGAGACCCTCGGGGACCCAGTACTTC	CASSLVKRRPSGTQYF
TRBD2	.	TRBV5-1	TRBJ2-4	TGCGCCAGCAGCTTGGGGGACGTAGGGAGGGTAGCCAAAAACATTCAGTACTTC	CASSLGDVGRVAKNIQYF
.	.	TRBV3-1/TRBV3-2	TRBJ1-4	TGTGCCAGCAGCCCGCCTAACAGTGGGGCGGAAAAACTGTTTTTT	CASSPPNSGAEKLFF
.	.	TRBV19	TRBJ1-5	TGTGCCAGCCGGATCACAGGGAGCAATCAGCCCCAGCATTTT	CASRITGSNQPQHF
.	.	TRBV9	TRBJ2-2	TGTGCCAGCAGCGACGGGACATCCGGGGAGCTGTTTTTT	CASSDGTSGELFF
TRBD1	.	TRBV4-2	TRBJ1-6	TGTGCCAGCAGCCGCGCTACCGGGACAGATGATAATTCACCCCTCCACTTT	CASSRATGTDDNSPLHF
TRBD2	.	TRBV7-8	TRBJ2-3	TGTGCCACCGGGACTAGTACAGATACGCAGTATTTT	CATGTSTDTQYF
.	.	TRBV6-5	TRBJ1-1	TGTGCCAGCGGCTCCCCCGGGACTGAAGCTTTCTTT	CASGSPGTEAFF
TRBD1	.	TRBV24-1	TRBJ2-5	TGTGCCACCAGCGACCCGGGACAGGGAAAAGGAGAGACCCAGTACTTC	CATSDPGQGKGETQYF
.	.	TRBV3-1/TRBV3-2	TRBJ2-5	TGTGCCAGCGCGGCCGCGGGACCCCAAGAGACCCAGTACTTC	CASAAAGPQETQYF
TRBD1	.	TRBV12-3/TRBV12-4	TRBJ1-1	TGTGCCAGCAGTTGGGGACAGGATACTGAAGCTTTCTTT	CASSWGQDTEAFF
.	few	TRBV15	TRBJ1-2	TGTGCCACCAGCAGAGATCGGGTCAGTCACTATGGCTACACCTTC	CATSRDRVSHYGYTF